This TCR beta chain emerged from a study of patients and donors after allogeneic stem cell transplantation. One entry per CDR3 protein, called by TCRdb with MiXCR from the RT-PCR reads. The repertoire holds about a million distinct CDR3 sequences, under 20% seen once, with about 6% in the top ten. The CDR3 has 16 amino acids. Germline V gene sequence: CDR1 DFQATT, CDR2 SNEGSKA (reference sequence). With 0 bases clipped from V and 5 bases from J, the junction kept 10 bases outside the gene matches. This chain joins TRBV20-1 and TRBJ2-7, with 10 bases matching TRBD2. Sequencing was done on a sample of blood, either unsorted or a sorted T cell fraction (not recorded which). The receptor's source is a human donor who was either an allogeneic HSCT recipient or a stem cell or donor lymphocyte infusion donor (not recorded which). It is not recorded whose cells these are; they may come from a transplant donor. CDR3 coding DNA: TGCAGTGCTAGAGATCTACTAGCGGGAAACTTGAACGAGCAGTACTTC. Protein sequence: CSARDLLAGNLNEQYF.